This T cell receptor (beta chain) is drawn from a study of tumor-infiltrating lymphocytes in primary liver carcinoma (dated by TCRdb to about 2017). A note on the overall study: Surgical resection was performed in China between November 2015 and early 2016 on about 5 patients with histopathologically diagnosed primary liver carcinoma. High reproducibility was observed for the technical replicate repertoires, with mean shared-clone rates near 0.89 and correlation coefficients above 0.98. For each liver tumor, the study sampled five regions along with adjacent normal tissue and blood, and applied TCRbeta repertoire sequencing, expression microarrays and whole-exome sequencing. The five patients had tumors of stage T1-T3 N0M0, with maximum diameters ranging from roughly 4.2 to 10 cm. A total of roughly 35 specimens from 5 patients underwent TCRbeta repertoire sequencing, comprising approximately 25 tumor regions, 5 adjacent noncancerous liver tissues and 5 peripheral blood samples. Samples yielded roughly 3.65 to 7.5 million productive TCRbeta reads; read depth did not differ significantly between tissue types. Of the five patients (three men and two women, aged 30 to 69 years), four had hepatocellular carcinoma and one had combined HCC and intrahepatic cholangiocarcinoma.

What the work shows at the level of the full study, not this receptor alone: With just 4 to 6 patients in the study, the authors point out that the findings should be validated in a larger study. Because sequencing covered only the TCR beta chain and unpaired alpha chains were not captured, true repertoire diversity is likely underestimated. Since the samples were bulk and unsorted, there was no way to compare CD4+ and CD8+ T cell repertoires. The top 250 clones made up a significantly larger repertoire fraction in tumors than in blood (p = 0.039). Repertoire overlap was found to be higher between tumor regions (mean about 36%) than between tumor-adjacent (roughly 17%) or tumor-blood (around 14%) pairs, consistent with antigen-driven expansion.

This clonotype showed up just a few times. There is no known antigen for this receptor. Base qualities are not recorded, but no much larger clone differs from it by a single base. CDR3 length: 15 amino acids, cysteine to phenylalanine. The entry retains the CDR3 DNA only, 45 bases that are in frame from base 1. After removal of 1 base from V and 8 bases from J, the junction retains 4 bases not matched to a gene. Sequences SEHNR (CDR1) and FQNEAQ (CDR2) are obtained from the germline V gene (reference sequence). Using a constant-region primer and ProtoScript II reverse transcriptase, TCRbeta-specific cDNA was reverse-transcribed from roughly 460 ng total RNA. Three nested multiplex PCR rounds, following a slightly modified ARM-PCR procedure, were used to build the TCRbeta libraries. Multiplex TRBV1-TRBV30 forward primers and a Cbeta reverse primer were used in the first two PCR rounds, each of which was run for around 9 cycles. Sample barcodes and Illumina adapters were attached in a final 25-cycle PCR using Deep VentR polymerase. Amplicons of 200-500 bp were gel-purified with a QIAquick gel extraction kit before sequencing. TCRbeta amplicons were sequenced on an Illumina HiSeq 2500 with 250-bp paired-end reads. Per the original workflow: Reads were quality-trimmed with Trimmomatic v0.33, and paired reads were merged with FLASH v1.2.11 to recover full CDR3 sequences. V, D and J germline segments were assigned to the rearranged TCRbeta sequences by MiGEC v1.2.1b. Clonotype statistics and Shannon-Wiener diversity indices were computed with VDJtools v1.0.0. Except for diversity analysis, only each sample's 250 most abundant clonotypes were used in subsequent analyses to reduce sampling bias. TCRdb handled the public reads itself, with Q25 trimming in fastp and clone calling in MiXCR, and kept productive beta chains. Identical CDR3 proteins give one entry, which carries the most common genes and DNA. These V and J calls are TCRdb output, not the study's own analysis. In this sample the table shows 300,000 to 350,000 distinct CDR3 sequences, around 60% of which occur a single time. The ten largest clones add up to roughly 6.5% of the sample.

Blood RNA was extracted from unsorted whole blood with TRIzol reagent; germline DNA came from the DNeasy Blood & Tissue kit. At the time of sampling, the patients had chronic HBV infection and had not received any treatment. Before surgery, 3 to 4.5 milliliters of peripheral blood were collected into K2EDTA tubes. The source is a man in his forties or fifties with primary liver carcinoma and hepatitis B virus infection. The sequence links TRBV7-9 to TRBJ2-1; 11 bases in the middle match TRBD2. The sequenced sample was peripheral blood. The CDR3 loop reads CASSLVAGGPDEQFF. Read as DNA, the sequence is TGTGCCAGCAGCTTAGTAGCGGGAGGGCCAGATGAGCAGTTCTTC.